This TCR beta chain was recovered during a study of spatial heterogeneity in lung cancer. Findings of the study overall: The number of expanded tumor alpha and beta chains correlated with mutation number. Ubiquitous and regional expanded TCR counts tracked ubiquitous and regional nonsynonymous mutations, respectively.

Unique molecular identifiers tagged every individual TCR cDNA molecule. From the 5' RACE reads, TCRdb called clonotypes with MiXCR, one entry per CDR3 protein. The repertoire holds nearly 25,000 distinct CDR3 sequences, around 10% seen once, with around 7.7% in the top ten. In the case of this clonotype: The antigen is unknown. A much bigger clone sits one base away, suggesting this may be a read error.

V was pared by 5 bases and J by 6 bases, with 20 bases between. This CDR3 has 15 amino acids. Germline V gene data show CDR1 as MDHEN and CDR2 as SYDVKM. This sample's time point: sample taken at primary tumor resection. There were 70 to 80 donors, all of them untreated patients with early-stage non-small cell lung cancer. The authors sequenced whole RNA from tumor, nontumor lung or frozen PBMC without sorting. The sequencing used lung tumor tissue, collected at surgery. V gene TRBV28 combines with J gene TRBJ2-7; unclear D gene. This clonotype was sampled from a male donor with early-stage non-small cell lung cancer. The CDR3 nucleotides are TGTGCCAGCAGTCCCCCTCTCCAGCGCCGTTTCGAGCAGTACTTC. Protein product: CASSPPLQRRFEQYF.